This TCR beta chain was captured in a study of blood T cells in healthy people across ages (dated by TCRdb to 2015 to 2017). The study in broad terms: In model experiments, template switching captured roughly one uniquely barcoded TCR beta cDNA molecule for every two T cells. Age-related changes in TCR beta repertoire diversity were measured in the study by deep sequencing normalized with unique cDNA molecular identifiers. The donors were split into four age groups: young (average around 15 years), middle-aged (around 37), aged (roughly 65) and long-lived (82). To avoid experimental bias, donors of different ages were randomly spread across the sequencing lanes. The study analyzed two additional independent replicas of 1 million unique cDNA reads from the same blood draw for two donors, one aged 18 to 29 and one aged 80 or older.

Overall study outcomes, separate from this receptor: There was a strong correlation between observed TCR beta diversity and the percentage of naive T cells measured by flow cytometry. Estimates of total diversity from one million sequenced T cells were regarded as lower bounds and underestimates. Donor CMV infection status was unknown, potentially confounding age-related changes in expanded clonotypes. Since profiling was done on bulk unsorted PBMCs, naive and antigen-experienced compartments could not be conclusively compared. Compared with the aged group, the long-lived group had more naive CD4+ T cells, fewer expanded clones and increased TCR diversity, a pattern suggesting age selection. Observed TCR beta diversity per million T cells fell roughly linearly with age, and a significant reduction was already apparent by age about 43.

The library relied on 5' RACE. Sequencing took place on an Illumina HiSeq 2500. A second PCR of 7 to 11 cycles was performed with a sample-barcoded 5' primer and a J-beta primer mix. A unique molecular identifier was introduced onto each TCR beta cDNA molecule by a template-switch 5' adaptor carrying 12 random nucleotides. Each sample yielded at least 3 million CDR3-containing paired-end reads. All of the RNA was converted into first-strand cDNA using the Mint cDNA synthesis kit, with a TRBC-specific oligonucleotide serving as the primer. After uracil-DNA glycosylase treatment, a first 18-cycle PCR used universal primers M1SS and BC2_uni_R on all cDNA. Per the original workflow: For normalization, 1 million high-quality reads, each with a distinct molecular identifier, were randomly selected from each sample. Reads sharing molecular identifiers were discarded rather than binned into consensus sequences. MiTCR, run with a Q25 quality threshold and the strictest error-elimination algorithm, handled CDR3 identification, clonotype clustering and error correction. A nonparametric unseen species model with Euler transformation was used to estimate lower-bound total TCR beta diversity. Through fastp at Q25 and MiXCR, TCRdb rebuilt clones from the public reads, retaining in-frame beta chains. Rows with a matching CDR3 protein are joined into one entry that keeps the most common DNA and genes. TCRdb assigned the V and J calls; the authors' analysis was not used. The sample data list about 1.6 million distinct CDR3 sequences, and about 31% of these were observed just once. Around 11% of the sample belongs to the ten largest clones.

With respect to this clonotype: Its binding antigen is unknown. Base qualities are not at hand, and no much larger clone is one base apart.

The CDR3 covers 15 residues, taking in both the cysteine and the phenylalanine. The DNA shown is the 45-base CDR3, in frame from base 1. CDR1 and CDR2 were assigned from the germline V gene as LGHNA and YNFKEQ. The junction shows trimming of 0 bases on V and 4 bases on J, and the gene matches do not reach 5 bases of it. The donors were under 40 Caucasian individuals from Russia, aged roughly 6 to 100 years, who were systemically healthy. Each donor gave ten milliliters of peripheral blood, drawn into EDTA-treated Vacutainer tubes. PBMCs were isolated by Ficoll-Paque density-gradient centrifugation, with at least 6 million obtained per sample. Trizol reagent was used to extract total RNA from PBMCs, with at least 6 micrograms per sample. For every donor, flow cytometry on a PBMC aliquot measured the percentage of naive CD45RAhigh/CD27high T cells.

Recombination linked TRBV4-2 to TRBJ2-7; 8 bases in the junction line up with TRBD2. The source material was blood. The receptor comes from a woman in her twenties or thirties in good health. The sequenced DNA is TGTGCCAGCAGCCAAGACCCGGGACTAGGTTACGAGCAGTACTTC. This is translated as CASSQDPGLGYEQYF.